These 13 T cell receptor beta chains were all obtained from the same sample, sequenced in a study of identical twins. TCRdb reanalysed the 5' RACE reads using MiXCR and keeps one entry per CDR3 protein. The table has around 490,000 distinct CDR3 sequences, 20% to 25% seen once. These sequences were also reported in another study, on yellow fever vaccine responses in identical twins.

The sample comprised CD4+ T cells sorted from blood. The receptor set was obtained from a woman between 18 and 29 years old in good health.

V usage is TRBV12-3 or TRBV12-4 and J usage is TRBJ2-5, with 8 bases that match TRBD1. V gave up 2 bases and J gave up 5 bases; unmatched junction bases: 4. CDR3 size: 14 residues. The CDR3 nucleotides read TGTGCCAGCAGTTTAAGGACAGGGTTCGAGACCCAGTACTTC. Protein sequence: CASSLRTGFETQYF.

CDR3 loop: CASSTIRGLRERGSYNEQFF. The CDR3 DNA follows: TGTGCCAGCAGCACGATAAGGGGGCTCAGGGAGCGGGGCTCCTACAATGAGCAGTTCTTC. V is TRBV7-8 and J is TRBJ2-1; either TRBD1 or TRBD2 may supply D (7 bases each). Per the germline V gene, CDR1 is SGHVS and CDR2 is FQNEAQ. This CDR3 contains 20 residues. The V gene lost 5 bases and the J gene lost 0 bases, with 26 bases spanning the gap.

A few counts support this clonotype. V gene TRBV5-1 combines with J gene TRBJ2-5, with 7 positions matching TRBD2. With 2 bases clipped from V and 7 bases from J, the junction kept 8 bases outside the gene matches. CDR1 and CDR2 from the germline V gene are SGHRS and YFSETQ. The CDR3 length is 14 residues. The CDR3 sequence: CASSLPGGVGTQYF. CDR3 coding DNA: TGCGCCAGCAGCTTACCGGGGGGAGTTGGGACCCAGTACTTC.

This clonotype came up many times. The chain recombines TRBV5-1 with TRBJ2-1; no clear D. This CDR3 has 13 residues. The germline gives CDR1 SGHRS, CDR2 YFSETQ. Deletions cut 8 bases from V and 0 bases from J, with 9 bases between. CDR3 loop: CASRASSYNEQFF. The CDR3 bases are TGCGCCAGTAGGGCCTCCTCCTACAATGAGCAGTTCTTC. Full variable domain (outside the CDR3, taken from reference TRBV5-1 and TRBJ2-1): KAGVTQTPRYLIKTRGQQVTLSCSPISGHRSVSWYQQTPGQGLQFLFEYFSETQRNKGNFPGRFSGRQFSNSRSEMNVSTLELGDSALYLCASRASSYNEQFFGPGTRLTVL.

The chain carries TRBV29-1 and TRBJ2-5; D ambiguous. Trimming took off 2 bases at V and 5 bases at J, with 9 bases between the two ends. The CDR3 extends over 12 amino acids. Germline V lookup: CDR1 SQVTM, CDR2 ANQGSEA. The CDR3 coding sequence is TGCAGCGTTGAATACAGCGCGGAGACCCAGTACTTC. It translates to CSVEYSAETQYF.

Only one count was recorded for this clonotype. This rearrangement joins TRBV29-1 to TRBJ2-1; TRBD2 matches at 14 bases. Germline trimming cut 7 bases from V and 6 bases from J; bases unmatched to any gene: 8. This CDR3 has 15 amino acids. Germline CDR1 is SQVTM and CDR2 is ANQGSEA. CDR3 protein: CSAPLGTSGSNEQFF. CDR3 bases: TGCAGCGCTCCCCTGGGGACTAGCGGGAGCAATGAGCAGTTCTTC.

The chain carries TRBV20-1 and TRBJ2-7; 8 bases fit TRBD2. Unmatched junction bases numbered 14, after V lost 4 bases and J lost 3 bases. This CDR3 comprises 16 residues. Germline V gene sequence: CDR1 DFQATT, CDR2 SNEGSKA (reference sequence). The CDR3 DNA is TGCAGTGCTACCGGAGGTAGCGGGACCCCATTCTACGAGCAGTACTTC. It codes for CSATGGSGTPFYEQYF.

There are a few counts of this clonotype. This chain joins TRBV5-1 and TRBJ2-5, with a tentative D call TRBD2 (5 bases). Deletions cut 4 bases from V and 2 bases from J, with 15 bases between. Germline V gives CDR1 SGHRS, CDR2 YFSETQ. The CDR3 is made up of 15 amino acids. CDR3 DNA: TGCGCCAGCAGCCGGGGTGCGACAATACAAGAGACCCAGTACTTC. It translates to CASSRGATIQETQYF.

This clonotype came up a few times. The V gene is TRBV11-2, the J gene TRBJ2-5; the match to TRBD1 covers 9 bases. The CDR3 totals 15 residues. The ends lost 5 bases at V and 3 bases at J; junction bases unmatched: 7. Germline lookup yields CDR1 SGHAT and CDR2 FQNNGV. The CDR3 region is CASSPGGTGKETQYF. The CDR3 DNA follows: TGTGCCAGCAGCCCAGGCGGGACAGGGAAAGAGACCCAGTACTTC.

The chain has TRBV29-1 and TRBJ2-7; D assignment may be TRBD1 or TRBD2 (6 bases each). V shed 4 bases and J shed 4 bases, with 17 bases lying between them. This CDR3 region has 14 residues. The germline gives CDR1 SQVTM, CDR2 ANQGSEA. CDR3 DNA: TGCAGCGTTGTAACAGGGAGGAAACGTTACGAGCAGTACTTC. It translates to CSVVTGRKRYEQYF.

V is TRBV6-1 and J is TRBJ2-7; no clear D. The V end was cut by 4 bases, the J end by 7 bases, with 8 bases between. The CDR3 runs 11 residues. The V gene's germline CDR1 is MNHNS and CDR2 SASEGT. This CDR3 is CASSVRWEQYV. In nucleotides, the CDR3 is TGTGCCAGCAGTGTAAGGTGGGAGCAGTACGTC.

This clonotype was counted many times. The chain has TRBV7-9 and TRBJ1-1; D is perhaps TRBD1 (5 bases). The CDR3 covers 14 residues. Looked up from germline, CDR1 is SEHNR and CDR2 is FQNEAQ (reference sequence). Trimming took 5 bases from V and 11 from J, leaving 21 bases between them. CDR3 amino acids: CASSPRGAPEAAFF. The CDR3 nucleotides are TGTGCCAGCAGCCCCCGTGGGGCCCCGGAGGCGGCTTTCTTT.

The rearrangement joins TRBV2 to TRBJ1-4; 7 nucleotides line up with TRBD1. V lost 7 bases to trimming and J lost 8 bases; unmatched junction nucleotides: 7. This CDR3 is 13 amino acids long. Germline values: CDR1 SNHLY, CDR2 FYNNEI. CDR3 DNA sequence: TGTGCCAGCAAAATGGGGACAGTGGAAAAACTGTTTTTT. This sequence encodes CASKMGTVEKLFF.